Sequencing of this T cell receptor beta chain was carried out in a study of T cells in Graves' hyperthyroidism and ophthalmopathy. The CDR3 covers 15 residues. Germline values: CDR1 SGHRS, CDR2 YFSETQ. Trimming at V came to 0 bases and at J to 7 bases, leaving 6 bases not matched to a gene. The source material, RNA transcripts, was used to amplify TCR beta CDR3 regions. Using the HTBI primer set, a first-round RT-PCR was run on the TCR CDR3. A single record per CDR3 protein comes from TCRdb applying MiXCR to the multiplex PCR reads. Of hundreds of thousands of distinct CDR3 sequences listed, about 17% are singletons. This clonotype was seen repeatedly, ten times or more.

Sample: blood. The source is a woman in her forties or fifties with Graves' hyperthyroidism that later progressed to Graves' ophthalmopathy. The chain recombines TRBV5-1 with TRBJ2-1; 8 bases agree with TRBD1. This CDR3 is CASSLGQGAQNEQFF. Here the CDR3 DNA reads TGCGCCAGCAGCTTGGGTCAGGGGGCTCAAAATGAGCAGTTCTTC.